This paragraph covers one T cell receptor (beta chain) sequence. Its antigen remains undetermined. The sample holds no much larger clone one base away, and base qualities are not on file. Collaborating institutions collected whole blood in K2EDTA tubes following their own protocols. Collaborator samples were shipped for TCRbeta analysis as frozen whole blood, isolated PBMCs, or DNA extracted from either sample type. The immunoSEQ Assay, a bias-controlled multiplex PCR, was used to amplify TCRbeta CDR3 regions from genomic DNA. Regarding the original processing steps: The number of nucleated cells in each sample was estimated by amplification of reference gene primers within the assay. To quantify the absolute abundance of each unique TCRbeta CDR3 rearrangement, sequence reads were collapsed and filtered. For each sample, productive Simpson clonality was calculated as the square root of Simpson's diversity index over productive rearrangements. The immuneACCESS repertoire file appears here via TCRdb, limited to in-frame rearrangements. These files lack a portion of the clones; in checked studies, under half of the deficit traces to unresolved V genes, and the cause of the others is not known. V and J calls and clone size are as listed in that table; D and trimming were resolved from the DNA. Here the sample has some 97,000 clones; 80% to 95% occur a single time. The ten largest clones capture about 1.9% of the sample.

This entry belongs to a study of blood T cell repertoires in COVID-19 (TCRdb year 2020). About the full investigation: Samples from collaborators originated in the United States, Italy and Spain and spanned both the acute and convalescent phases of COVID-19. A freely available public database, intended as a resource for researchers studying the immune response to SARS-CoV-2, is where the repertoires were released. The samples were drawn from the first 160 participants of the ongoing ImmuneRACE study and from 1,254 subjects provided by 6 global collaborators. The material from the prospective study consisted of cDNA or gDNA derived from T cells, B-cell-depleted T cells, or PBMCs. A de-identified subject ID, COVID-19 status, age in years and sex were almost always included in the sample metadata. Where available, HLA class I and class II types were obtained from metadata supplied by the sample provider rather than from assay-based typing. Deeply sampled blood TCRbeta repertoires from subjects exposed to, actively infected with, or recovered from COVID-19 were included in the dataset. The investigation overall reported the following: The amount of clinical and demographic metadata varied by source and participant and was provided uncurated.

Trimming takes 3 bases from V and 4 bases from J, and the germline ends sit 24 bases apart. The germline V gene (reference sequence) gives CDR1 as LGHDT and CDR2 as YNNKEL. Inclusive of the bounding cysteine and phenylalanine, the CDR3 is 18 residues long. Just the 54-base CDR3 DNA is kept, in frame starting at base 1. Source material: peripheral blood. The rearranged chain carries TRBV3-1 (or the pseudogene TRBV3-2) and TRBJ1-2; the best D guess is TRBD1, with 5 bases matching. This TCR came from a man in his fifties or sixties with active COVID-19. The nucleotide sequence reads TGTGCCAGCAGCCAGGGGGGACGGAGCCAGGGCCATAGCTATGGCTACACCTTC. This encodes CASSQGGRSQGHSYGYTF.